The source of this T cell receptor (beta chain) is a study of blood T cell repertoires in COVID-19 (dated by TCRdb to 2020 to 2022). Regarding the complete study: Samples from collaborators originated in the United States, Italy and Spain and spanned both the acute and convalescent phases of COVID-19. The material from the prospective study consisted of cDNA or gDNA derived from T cells, B-cell-depleted T cells, or PBMCs. Deeply sampled blood TCRbeta repertoires from subjects exposed to, actively infected with, or recovered from COVID-19 were included in the dataset. The repertoires were made available in a free public database intended to serve as a resource for research on the immune response to SARS-CoV-2. Sample metadata almost always included a de-identified subject ID, COVID-19 status, age in years and sex. Where available, HLA class I and class II types were taken from metadata supplied by the sample provider and were not determined by assay-based typing. Samples were obtained from the ongoing ImmuneRACE study (first 160 participants) and from 1,200 or so subjects provided by 6 global collaborators.

The germline V gene yields SNHLY for CDR1 and FYNNEI for CDR2. The CDR3 holds 13 amino acids from the cysteine to the phenylalanine. Only the CDR3 portion is preserved as DNA: 39 bases, with reading frame beginning at the first base. The junction carries 12 bases between V and J, which are trimmed by 4 bases and 6 bases respectively. The immunoSEQ Assay, a bias-controlled multiplex PCR, was used to amplify TCRbeta CDR3 regions from genomic DNA. As for how the authors treated the data: Nucleated cell counts per sample were estimated from amplification of reference gene primers within the assay. Sequence reads were collapsed and filtered to measure the absolute abundance of every unique TCRbeta CDR3 rearrangement. For each sample, productive Simpson clonality was calculated by taking the square root of Simpson's diversity index across productive rearrangements. TCRdb holds this immuneACCESS table with in-frame rearrangements only. Some clones are missing; in checked studies, unresolved V genes explain under half, and the rest has no known cause. The V and J calls and clone size were taken over from that table, and D and trimming were inferred from the DNA. The sample table shows about 200,000 clones, and about 89% are seen once. The ten largest clonotypes hold about 4.8% of the sample.

Overall study outcomes, separate from this receptor: Clinical and demographic metadata were provided uncurated, with the amount varying by source and participant.

As to this clone: Its target antigen remains unknown. No base qualities exist here, and no much larger clone lies one base off it.

Collaborating institutions collected whole blood in K2EDTA tubes following their own protocols. Collaborator samples were shipped for TCRbeta analysis as frozen whole blood, isolated PBMCs, or DNA extracted from either sample type. Sequenced sample: peripheral blood. The sequence derives from a woman between 35 and 50 years old with acute or convalescent COVID-19. Rearrangement joined TRBV2 to TRBJ1-1, with no D gene named confidently. The sequenced DNA is TGTGCCAGCAGTGCGGGGAGGGTCTCTGAAGCTTTCTTT. This encodes CASSAGRVSEAFF. The full variable domain, completed from the reference TRBV2 and TRBJ1-1 proteins outside the CDR3, reads EPEVTQTPSHQVTQMGQEVILRCVPISNHLYFYWYRQILGQKVEFLVSFYNNEISEKSEIFDDQFSVERPDGSNFTLKIRSTKLEDSAMYFCASSAGRVSEAFFGQGTRLTVV.